The 23 T cell receptor beta chains below all came from one sample that was sequenced in a study of T cell repertoires in cytomegalovirus infection. A single record per CDR3 protein comes from TCRdb applying MiXCR to the reads. The table records roughly 100,000 distinct CDR3 sequences, 15% to 20% of them present only once. Sequencing was carried out using PBMCs. The receptors were sampled from a human donor in good health (CMV status not recorded). Some clones in this sample may be carry-over from other donors' samples.

In its sample, this clonotype was seen a few times. The chain carries TRBV28 and TRBJ1-3; D not certain. Germline V gives CDR1 MDHEN, CDR2 SYDVKM. The CDR3 consists of 16 residues. The V end lost 5 bases, the J end lost 0 bases, and 14 bases lay between the germline ends. The chain's CDR3 is CASSGRQALSGNTIYF. CDR3 DNA: TGTGCCAGCAGTGGGAGGCAGGCCCTCTCTGGAAACACCATATATTTT.

This CDR3 is CASSLSGQGLDSPLHF. Here the CDR3 DNA reads TGTGCCAGCAGTTTATCCGGACAGGGGCTGGATTCACCCCTCCACTTT. This rearrangement joins TRBV12-3 or TRBV12-4 to TRBJ1-6, with 9 bases that match TRBD1. J gave up 8 bases and V 2 bases, and 7 bases lay outside the gene matches. The CDR3 contains 16 residues.

Turning to this clonotype: A much larger clone sits a single nucleotide away, making a read error possible. This chain connects TRBV7-2 to TRBJ1-2, with unresolved D. The CDR3 is made up of 15 amino acids. Germline V gene data show CDR1 as SGHTA and CDR2 as FQGNSA. V was shortened by 5 bases and J by 5 bases, with 18 bases between the two germline ends. The CDR3 coding sequence is TGTGCCAGCAGCCTCACTACAGTCGGGAAATATGGCTACACCTTC. As protein: CASSLTTVGKYGYTF.

In DNA, the CDR3 is TGTGCCAGCAAAAAGCAGGGGAACACCGGGGAGCTGTTTTTT. Its translation is CASKKQGNTGELFF. The chain recombines TRBV28 with TRBJ2-2, with D perhaps TRBD1 (5 bases). Trimming shortened V by 7 bases and J by 1 base, and 10 bases separated the two germline ends. The CDR3 covers 14 residues. Per germline, CDR1 MDHEN and CDR2 SYDVKM.

This clonotype was detected many times. The J gene is TRBJ2-5, the V gene TRBV9, with unresolved D. The V end lost 0 bases, the J end lost 5 bases, and 5 bases lay between the germline ends. Germline CDR1 and CDR2: SGDLS and YYNGEE. The CDR3 runs 12 residues. The CDR3 nucleotides are TGTGCCAGCAGCGTAGCCGAGGAGACCCAGTACTTC. Amino acid sequence: CASSVAEETQYF.

The table lists this clonotype with a count of one. The chain combines TRBV20-1 with TRBJ2-3, with D unresolved. The V gene's germline CDR1 is DFQATT and CDR2 SNEGSKA (reference sequence). V was pared by 5 bases and J by 1 base, with 13 bases between. This CDR3 region has 14 residues. The CDR3 sequence: CSAPTIRGTDTQYF. The CDR3 region has the DNA TGCAGTGCTCCTACGATAAGGGGCACAGATACGCAGTATTTT.

This clonotype was found many times. The rearrangement uses TRBV12-3 or TRBV12-4 and TRBJ2-7; D is perhaps TRBD2 (5 bases). CDR3 length: 14 residues. V dropped 6 bases and J dropped 2 bases, with 14 bases sitting between them. CDR3 DNA: TGTGCCAGCAGCGCCCCCGGGGTAACCTACGAGCAGTACTTC. It encodes CASSAPGVTYEQYF.

This clonotype was counted at least ten times. This sequence joins TRBV7-2 and TRBJ1-6, with D possibly matching TRBD1 (5 bases). Trimming took 2 bases from V and 6 from J, leaving 20 bases between them. The CDR3 runs 18 residues. In germline, CDR1 is SGHTA, CDR2 FQGNSA. The CDR3 region has the DNA TGTGCCAGCAGCTTACCGATGGGGGGGTTCGGGGGTAATTCACCCCTCCACTTT. This translates into CASSLPMGGFGGNSPLHF.

The CDR3 loop is CASSGEGGPNQPQHF. The CDR3 DNA reads as TGCGCCAGCAGCGGGGAGGGGGGTCCTAATCAGCCCCAGCATTTT. This chain connects TRBV5-1 to TRBJ1-5; a possible D gene is TRBD1 (6 bases). This CDR3 is built from 15 residues. Trimming took 4 bases from V and 4 from J, leaving 15 bases between them. Germline loops: CDR1 SGHRS, CDR2 YFSETQ.

Turning to this clonotype: A much larger clone lies a single base off, so this may be a read error. V gene TRBV7-8 combines with J gene TRBJ1-1; unclear D gene. CDR3 length: 13 residues. Trimming removed 5 bases at V and 2 bases at J, with 9 bases between. Germline V gene sequence: CDR1 SGHVS, CDR2 FQNEAQ. CDR3 sequence reads: CASSVLGNTEAFF. Here the CDR3 DNA reads TGTGCCAGCAGCGTCCTGGGCAACACTGAAGCTTTCTTT.

This clonotype was counted only a few times. The chain recombines TRBV20-1 with TRBJ2-3; 8 nucleotides align to TRBD1. J was trimmed by 2 bases and V by 8 bases; bases with no gene match: 3. Germline V gene sequence: CDR1 DFQATT, CDR2 SNEGSKA (reference sequence). The CDR3 totals 12 residues. Here the CDR3 DNA reads TGCAGTTCAGGGGGCGCCACAGATACGCAGTATTTT. As protein: CSSGGATDTQYF.

This clonotype has a count of ten or more. This sequence joins TRBV6-1 and TRBJ2-3; no reliable D call. The CDR3 has 12 amino acids. The V and J ends lost 5 bases and 0 bases respectively, with 3 bases between them. Germline CDR1 is MNHNS and CDR2 is SASEGT. The CDR3 DNA follows: TGTGCCAGCAGTCGTAGCACAGATACGCAGTATTTT. Amino acid sequence: CASSRSTDTQYF.

The chain recombines TRBV2 with TRBJ1-4; a weak D match, TRBD1 (5 bases). The CDR3 is made up of 14 amino acids. Germline values: CDR1 SNHLY, CDR2 FYNNEI. The V end was cut by 5 bases, the J end by 7 bases, with 14 bases between. Here the CDR3 reads CASSPQELGEKLFF. The CDR3 DNA is TGTGCCAGCAGTCCACAGGAGTTAGGTGAAAAACTGTTTTTT.

There are a few counts of this clonotype. V is TRBV3-1 and J is TRBJ2-7; 7 bases are shared with TRBD2. In germline, CDR1 is LGHDT, CDR2 YNNKEL (reference sequence). The ends lost 4 bases at V and 7 bases at J; junction bases unmatched: 10. This CDR3 contains 14 residues. The CDR3 loop is CASSPRERGGEQYF. The CDR3 DNA reads as TGTGCCAGCAGCCCACGGGAGCGGGGAGGTGAGCAGTACTTC.

A few counts support this clonotype. The CDR3 coding sequence is TGTGCCACGGGACCTTCCCGGGCTGAAGCTTTCTTT. It encodes CATGPSRAEAFF. The chain carries TRBV5-6 and TRBJ1-1; D perhaps matches TRBD1 (5 bases). The CDR3 extends over 12 amino acids. Trimming pared 9 bases from V and 6 bases from J, leaving 15 bases between. Germline values: CDR1 SGHDT, CDR2 YYEEEE.

This clonotype has a handful of counts. The chain combines TRBV10-3 with TRBJ1-5, with 10 bases fitting TRBD1. V was clipped by 0 bases and J by 5 bases; unmatched bases: 1. Germline lookup yields CDR1 ENHRY and CDR2 SYGVKD. This CDR3 spans 15 amino acids. In DNA, the CDR3 is TGTGCCATCAGTGAGTCAGGACAGGGGGATCAGCCCCAGCATTTT. It translates to CAISESGQGDQPQHF.

In this sample, this clonotype turned up many times. The V call is TRBV29-1, the J call TRBJ2-7, with D possibly being TRBD1 (7 bases). V lost 4 bases to trimming and J lost 6 bases, with 16 bases between them. Germline assignment: CDR1 SQVTM and CDR2 ANQGSEA. The length of the CDR3 is 13 residues. CDR3: CSVAGAGGREQYF. DNA of the CDR3: TGCAGCGTTGCGGGGGCAGGGGGACGCGAGCAGTACTTC.

This clonotype has a count of ten or more. V is TRBV7-6 and J is TRBJ1-3; weak D call: TRBD1 (6 bases). Germline CDR1 reads SGHVS; CDR2 reads FNYEAQ. This CDR3 contains 16 residues. V was trimmed by 8 bases and J by 0 bases, leaving 17 bases between them. The CDR3 region has the DNA TGTGCCAGCGGAGGACAACAGGGAAACTCTGGAAACACCATATATTTT. This encodes CASGGQQGNSGNTIYF.

This CDR3 reads CASSVDRDDGYTF. The CDR3 DNA reads as TGTGCCAGCAGCGTAGACAGGGACGATGGCTACACCTTC. The chain employs TRBV9 and TRBJ1-2; a possible D gene is TRBD1 (6 bases). This CDR3 contains 13 residues. V shed 0 bases and J shed 6 bases, with 9 bases lying between them. Germline-derived CDR1 and CDR2 are SGDLS and YYNGEE.

Comment on this clonotype: Germline and junction disagree at one end, which may indicate a read error. The rearrangement joins TRBV7-6 to TRBJ1-5, with 8 bases that match TRBD1. The CDR3 loop spans 14 amino acids. CDR1 and CDR2 from the germline V gene are SGHVS and FNYEAQ. Here the CDR3 DNA reads TGTGCAAGCAGCCTAACAGGGGGAGGTCTGCCCCAGCATTTT. Translated, it gives CASSLTGGGLPQHF.

The chain couples TRBV7-4 to TRBJ1-2; D possibly corresponds to TRBD1 (6 bases). Trimming shortened V by 5 bases and J by 3 bases, and 19 bases separated the two germline ends. Germline V gene lookup returns CDR1 SGHVT and CDR2 SQSDAQ. This CDR3 has 16 amino acids. CDR3 region: CASSGRRDKQDYGYTF. The DNA of the CDR3 is TGTGCCAGCAGCGGCCGCCGGGACAAACAGGACTATGGCTACACCTTC.

This clonotype was counted a few times. J is TRBJ2-5 and V is TRBV6-6; possibly TRBD1 for D (6 bases). This CDR3 contains 16 residues. Germline values: CDR1 MNHNY, CDR2 SVGAGI (reference sequence). The V and J ends lost 2 bases and 4 bases respectively, with 17 bases between them. This CDR3 reads CASSYGAGESTETQYF. CDR3 sequence (DNA): TGTGCCAGCAGTTACGGCGCAGGGGAGTCCACAGAGACCCAGTACTTC.

J is TRBJ2-1 and V is TRBV2; TRBD2 matches 11 bases. Losses at the gene ends were 8 bases for V and 6 bases for J; bases not matched to a gene: 3. The V gene's germline CDR1 is SNHLY and CDR2 FYNNEI. This CDR3 contains 13 residues. The CDR3 region is CASQGLAANEQFF. CDR3 in DNA: TGTGCCAGCCAGGGACTAGCGGCCAATGAGCAGTTCTTC.